This entry is about one TCR beta chain. Antigen: not known. A read error may account for a junction end that differs from germline. PCR was performed using 60 Vbeta and 13 Jbeta primers. The data were produced by immunoSEQ multiplex PCR, yet TCRdb's version contains in-frame clones alone and is incomplete. The profile shows roughly 70,000 clones, almost 85% of them singletons. These data are taken from a study of cytomegalovirus exposure and HLA in healthy donors. Study-level points and caveats: The study labeled about 160 TCR beta chains cytomegalovirus-associated.

The germline V gene encodes CDR1 SGHTA and CDR2 FQGTGA. The CDR3 runs 15 residues. Sequenced sample: PBMCs. The receptor was isolated from a man younger than 35 in good health and CMV-seronegative. The chain links TRBV7-3 to TRBJ2-2; 14 bases match TRBD2. The CDR3 coding sequence is TGTGCTAGCAGGACTAGCGGGGGGCAGACCGGGGAGCTGTTTTTT. Translation: CASRTSGGQTGELFF. The whole variable domain, filled in from reference TRBV7-3 and TRBJ2-2, reads GAGVSQTPSNKVTEKGKYVELRCDPISGHTALYWYRQSLGQGPEFLIYFQGTGAADDSGLPNDRFFAVRPEGSVSTLKIQRTERGDSAVYLCASRTSGGQTGELFFGEGSRLTVL.